A single T cell receptor beta chain is shown here with its context. No antigen is known for it. This sample is drawn from a study of cytomegalovirus exposure and HLA in healthy donors. Study-level results: The records held CMV serostatus as the only immune exposure information.

PCR amplification relied on 60 Vbeta primers (plus 13 Jbeta primers). Sequencing was performed with immunoSEQ multiplex PCR; in TCRdb, only in-frame clones are kept and a portion is missing. Altogether more than 150,000 clones are present, 65% to 80% being singletons, with the ten largest covering over 3%. The CDR3 is made up of 14 amino acids. Per the germline V gene, CDR1 is MDHEN and CDR2 is SYDVKM. V was trimmed by 8 bases and J by 3 bases, leaving 14 bases between them. The source of this sequence is a woman in her forties or fifties in good health and CMV-seropositive. Specimen: PBMCs. The V call is TRBV28, the J call TRBJ1-3; D is undetermined. DNA for the CDR3: TGTGCCAGCGCTCAAAGGGAGGTTGGAAACACCATATATTTT. This encodes CASAQREVGNTIYF.